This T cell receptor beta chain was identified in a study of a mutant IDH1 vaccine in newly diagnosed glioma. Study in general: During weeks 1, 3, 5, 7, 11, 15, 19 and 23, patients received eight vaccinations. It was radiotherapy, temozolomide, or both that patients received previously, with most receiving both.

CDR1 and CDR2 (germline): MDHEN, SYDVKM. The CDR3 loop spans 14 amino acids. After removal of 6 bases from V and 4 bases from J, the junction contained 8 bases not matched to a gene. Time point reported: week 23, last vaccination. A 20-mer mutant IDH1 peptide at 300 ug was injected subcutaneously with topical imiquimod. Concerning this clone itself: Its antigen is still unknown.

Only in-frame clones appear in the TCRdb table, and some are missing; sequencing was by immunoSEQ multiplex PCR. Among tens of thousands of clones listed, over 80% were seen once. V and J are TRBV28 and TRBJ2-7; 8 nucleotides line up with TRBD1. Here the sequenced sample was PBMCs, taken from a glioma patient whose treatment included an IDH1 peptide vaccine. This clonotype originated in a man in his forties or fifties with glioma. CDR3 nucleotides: TGTGCCAGCAGGGGCGACAGGGGAGGATACGAGCAGTACTTC. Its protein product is CASRGDRGGYEQYF.